This T cell receptor beta chain was captured in a study of T cell responses to AZD1222 COVID-19 vaccine. Sequenced by immunoSEQ multiplex PCR; TCRdb stores in-frame clones only, minus some. Among 110,000 to 150,000 clones listed, approximately 90% were seen once. In its sample, this clone was seen a few times. Per germline, CDR1 MNHEY and CDR2 SMNVEV (reference sequence). The CDR3 contains 13 residues. With 5 bases removed from V and 6 bases from J, the gap between germline ends came to 14 bases. Material: peripheral blood, obtained 28 days after the second AZD1222 dose. The chain carries TRBV27 and TRBJ2-7; perhaps TRBD2 as D (6 bases). The sequence was obtained from an adult who received the AZD1222 COVID-19 vaccine. CDR3 in DNA: TGTGCCAGCAGTCCTTCTCGGGAGATCGAGCAGTACTTC. Protein sequence: CASSPSREIEQYF.